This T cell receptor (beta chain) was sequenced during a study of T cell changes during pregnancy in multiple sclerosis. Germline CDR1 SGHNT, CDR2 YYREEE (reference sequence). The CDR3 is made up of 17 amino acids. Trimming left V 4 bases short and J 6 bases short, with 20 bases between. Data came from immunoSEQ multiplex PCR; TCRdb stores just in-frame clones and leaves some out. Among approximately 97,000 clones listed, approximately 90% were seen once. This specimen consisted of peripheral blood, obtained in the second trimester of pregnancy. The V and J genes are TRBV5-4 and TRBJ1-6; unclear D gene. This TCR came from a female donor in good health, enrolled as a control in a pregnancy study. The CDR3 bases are TGTGCCAGCAGCCATTTAACAGAATCCTGGATTAATTCACCCCTCCACTTT. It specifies CASSHLTESWINSPLHF.